The rows below give T cell receptor beta chains drawn from one sample of a study of CD8 T cells in Susac syndrome. MiXCR was run by TCRdb on the immunoSEQ multiplex PCR reads, yielding one entry per CDR3 protein. In the table there are over 150,000 distinct CDR3 sequences, approximately 95% of which are singletons. The sequenced sample consisted of CD4+ T cells from PBMCs. The receptors stem from a human donor with Susac syndrome. CDR3s include the opening cysteine and the closing phenylalanine or tryptophan. Each record gives: V gene, clone size, D gene, J gene, CDR3 DNA, CDR3 protein. The D gene is left open where the match is weak. Expanded clones get a size class; other rows say once, few or many, or leave the size out.

V: TRBV5-6; size: NA; D: NA; J: TRBJ1-1; DNA: TGTGCCAGCAGCTTGATCTCACCGCCCTTGAACACTGAAGCTTTCTTT; CDR3: CASSLISPPLNTEAFF
V: TRBV7-2; size: NA; D: TRBD2; J: TRBJ2-1; DNA: TGTGCCAGCAGCCAGAGGACTAGCTCGAACAATGAGCAGTTCTTC; CDR3: CASSQRTSSNNEQFF
V: TRBV27; size: NA; D: NA; J: TRBJ2-2; DNA: TGTGCCAGCAGTCCCCGGACAGTGACCGGGGAGCTGTTTTTT; CDR3: CASSPRTVTGELFF
V: TRBV15; size: NA; D: NA; J: TRBJ1-5; DNA: TGTGCCACCAGCAGAGATACTTCATACTTTAGCAATCAGCCCCAGCATTTT; CDR3: CATSRDTSYFSNQPQHF
V: TRBV5-6; size: NA; D: TRBD1; J: TRBJ2-3; DNA: TGTGCCAGCAGCTACGGACAGGCCAAGGGTACGCAGTATTTT; CDR3: CASSYGQAKGTQYF
V: TRBV7-2; size: NA; D: NA; J: TRBJ1-1; DNA: TGTGCCAGCAGCTTAGCAAGAAACACTGAAGCTTTCTTT; CDR3: CASSLARNTEAFF
V: TRBV3-1; size: NA; D: TRBD2; J: TRBJ2-5; DNA: TGTGCCAGCAGCCCCGGGACTAGCGCGGAGACCCAGTACTTC; CDR3: CASSPGTSAETQYF
V: TRBV5-1; size: NA; D: NA; J: TRBJ1-4; DNA: TGCGCCAGCAGCGGTGGTGGGGGCCCCCTTGAAAAACTGTTTTTT; CDR3: CASSGGGGPLEKLFF
V: TRBV20-1; size: NA; D: TRBD2; J: TRBJ2-5; DNA: TGCAGTGCCCCGACTAGCGGGAGATGGGAGACCCAGTACTTC; CDR3: CSAPTSGRWETQYF
V: TRBV18; size: NA; D: NA; J: TRBJ1-1; DNA: TGTGCCAGCTCGACTGAAATGAACACTGAAGCTTTCTTT; CDR3: CASSTEMNTEAFF
V: TRBV12-3/TRBV12-4; size: NA; D: NA; J: TRBJ2-1; DNA: TGTGCCAGCAGTTTGAACGCCAATGAGCAGTTCTTC; CDR3: CASSLNANEQFF
V: TRBV7-3; size: NA; D: TRBD2; J: TRBJ2-1; DNA: TGTGCCAGTAAAGCGGGGGACGGGAATGAGCAGTTCTTC; CDR3: CASKAGDGNEQFF
V: TRBV6-1; size: NA; D: NA; J: TRBJ2-2; DNA: TGTGCCAGCAGCCCAGAGAACACCGGGGAGCTGTTTTTT; CDR3: CASSPENTGELFF
V: TRBV20-1; size: NA; D: NA; J: TRBJ1-3; DNA: TGCAGTGCTAGAGATTTTGCGGGGGGTGGAAACACCATATATTTT; CDR3: CSARDFAGGGNTIYF
V: TRBV7-6; size: NA; D: NA; J: TRBJ1-5; DNA: TGTGCCAGCAGCCCCGAATACAGGGGCAATCAGCCCCAGCATTTT; CDR3: CASSPEYRGNQPQHF
V: TRBV19; size: NA; D: TRBD1; J: TRBJ1-5; DNA: TGTGCCAGTAGCGGTATCGGGACAGGGAACAATCAGCCCCAGCATTTT; CDR3: CASSGIGTGNNQPQHF
V: TRBV3-1; size: NA; D: NA; J: TRBJ2-7; DNA: TGTGCCAGCAGCCAAGAGGGGAGGGAGCAGTACTTC; CDR3: CASSQEGREQYF
V: TRBV30; size: NA; D: NA; J: TRBJ2-1; DNA: TGTGCCTGGAGCTCTGGTCCCGGACTATGGGAGCAGTTCTTC; CDR3: CAWSSGPGLWEQFF
V: TRBV3-1; size: NA; D: NA; J: TRBJ2-7; DNA: TGTGCCAGCAGCAGAACCCCTCCAGGAGTGGGCGAGCAGTACTTC; CDR3: CASSRTPPGVGEQYF
V: TRBV29-1; size: NA; D: NA; J: TRBJ1-1; DNA: TGCAGCGTTGACCCCCGGACGGTGAACACTGAAGCTTTCTTT; CDR3: CSVDPRTVNTEAFF
V: TRBV24-1; size: NA; D: NA; J: TRBJ2-1; DNA: TGTGCCACCAGTGAAGCGGGCCGGGGCAATGAGCAGTTCTTC; CDR3: CATSEAGRGNEQFF
V: TRBV6-5; size: once; D: NA; J: TRBJ1-2; DNA: TGTGCCAGCAGGGACGAGGGGGGCCGGGGCTACACCTTC; CDR3: CASRDEGGRGYTF
V: TRBV24-1; size: NA; D: NA; J: TRBJ2-5; DNA: TGTGCCACCAGTGACCGCCGTCGGGAGACCCAGTACTTC; CDR3: CATSDRRRETQYF
V: TRBV27; size: NA; D: NA; J: TRBJ2-7; DNA: TGTGCCAGCAGTTCCCTCGACGGCTACGAGCAGTACTTC; CDR3: CASSSLDGYEQYF
V: TRBV7-7; size: NA; D: NA; J: TRBJ2-2; DNA: TGTGCTAGCAGCTCCCAGGGTCCCGGGGAGCTGTTTTTT; CDR3: CASSSQGPGELFF
V: TRBV29-1; size: NA; D: NA; J: TRBJ2-2; DNA: TGCAGCGTTGGGGAGAACACCGGGGAGCTGTTTTTT; CDR3: CSVGENTGELFF